The subject of this entry is one TCR beta chain. Its specificity is not known. The data belong to a study of cytomegalovirus exposure and HLA in healthy donors. Study-wide results and caveats: Roughly uniform sequencing depth across donors was assumed, possibly incorrectly. Later analysis demonstrated an association between a missense DCLRE1C variant and TCR beta V- and J-gene trimming. Reportedly, cytomegalovirus status was diagnosed with high sensitivity and specificity.

Researchers ran the PCR with 60 Vbeta and 13 Jbeta primers. The method was immunoSEQ multiplex PCR; TCRdb's version includes in-frame clones alone and lacks a portion of them. The sample comprises 150,000 to 250,000 clones, 75% to 85% of which are singletons, and roughly 1.5% rests with the top ten. Trimming cost V 2 bases and J 1 base; bases outside gene matches: 8. The germline V gene has CDR1 SQVTM and CDR2 ANQGSEA. The CDR3 is 16 residues long. The genes are TRBV29-1 and TRBJ2-3, with 8 bases aligning to TRBD2. The sequence came from a girl aged 5 to 17 in good health and CMV-seropositive. Input material: PBMCs. Written as DNA, the CDR3 is TGCAGCGTTGAATCCCCTGTGCGGGGGGGCACAGATACGCAGTATTTT. Translating gives CSVESPVRGGTDTQYF.